This TCR beta chain is drawn from a study of blood T cells in healthy people across ages. This CDR3 region has 15 residues. Germline V lookup: CDR1 DFQATT, CDR2 SNEGSKA (reference sequence). V lost 3 bases, J lost 8 bases, and 8 bases stayed unmatched. Alongside a J-beta primer mix, a sample-barcoded 5' primer served in a second PCR lasting about 7 to 12 cycles. A single record per CDR3 protein comes from TCRdb applying MiXCR to the 5' RACE reads. The repertoire has 750,000 to 950,000 distinct CDR3 sequences, 25% to 35% of them found once; the top ten carry 10%. Another study also made use of these data, one on T cells of mothers and their children.

This TCR was sampled from a woman in her forties in good health. This rearrangement joins TRBV20-1 to TRBJ2-4; 12 bases are a match to TRBD2. The sequenced sample was blood. The CDR3 DNA reads TGCAGTGCTAGCCTAGCGGGGGGGCCGGGGGACATTCAGTACTTC. It is translated as CSASLAGGPGDIQYF.